A selection of T cell receptor beta chains follows, all from one sample in a study of blood T cell repertoires in COVID-19. The data were produced by immunoSEQ multiplex PCR, yet TCRdb's version contains in-frame clones alone and is incomplete. Counted here are some 320,000 clones, around 87% occurring once; the ten biggest clones make up approximately 7.8%. The source material was peripheral blood. The receptors here all came from a woman aged 45 to 65 who had recovered from COVID-19. Both conserved end residues are part of each CDR3. A D gene is named only where the DNA matches it firmly. Clone sizes are given selectively: once, few, many, or a class where the clone is expanded.

D | J | size | V | DNA | CDR3
- | TRBJ1-6 | - | TRBV27 | TGTGCCAGCAGCCCCTCGGGACAACGTCCGAGCTCCTATAATTCACCCCTCCACTTT | CASSPSGQRPSSYNSPLHF
- | TRBJ2-5 | once | TRBV11-2 | TGTGCCAGCCGAAGCGGAGAGACCCAGTACTTC | CASRSGETQYF
- | TRBJ2-7 | - | TRBV7-9 | TGTGCCAGCAGCCCCACAGGATACGAGCAGTACTTC | CASSPTGYEQYF
- | TRBJ1-1 | - | TRBV2 | TGTGCCAGCAGTGAGAGGCAGCTTGAAGCTTTCTTT | CASSERQLEAFF
- | TRBJ2-6 | once | TRBV2 | TGTGCCAGCAACGCGGAGTCCTCTGGGGCCAACGTCCTGACTTTC | CASNAESSGANVLTF
- | TRBJ2-5 | - | TRBV5-1 | TGCGCCAGCACCCCGGGCAGGGAAGGCGAGACCCAGTACTTC | CASTPGREGETQYF
- | TRBJ2-1 | once | TRBV10-1 | TGCGCCAGCAGTTCGTACAATGAGCAGTTCTTC | CASSSYNEQFF
TRBD1 | TRBJ2-7 | - | TRBV7-2 | TGTGCCAGCAGCCTCACAGGGGGCGCCGCCTACGAGCAGTACTTC | CASSLTGGAAYEQYF
TRBD1 | TRBJ2-2 | once | TRBV19 | TGTGCCAGTAGCGGACAGGTAGCCACCGGGGAGCTGTTTTTT | CASSGQVATGELFF
TRBD2 | TRBJ2-2 | - | TRBV7-2 | TGTGCCAGCAGCTTGGAACTAGCGGGAGTAACCGGGGAGCTGTTTTTT | CASSLELAGVTGELFF
- | TRBJ1-1 | - | TRBV19 | TGTGCCAGTAGTCCCCGGAACACTGAAGCTTTCTTT | CASSPRNTEAFF
- | TRBJ2-7 | - | TRBV5-4 | TGTGCCAGCAGCTCAGGACAACCCTACGAGCAGTACTTC | CASSSGQPYEQYF
- | TRBJ1-2 | - | TRBV19 | TGTGCCAGTAGTATAACCCAGGGCCACAACTATGGCTACACCTTC | CASSITQGHNYGYTF
TRBD1 | TRBJ2-5 | once | TRBV29-1 | TGCAGCGTTGAGGGACAGGGGATCCCTCAAGAGACCCAGTACTTC | CSVEGQGIPQETQYF
- | TRBJ1-5 | - | TRBV30 | TGTGCCTGGGGGACCGGAGATCAGCCCCAGCATTTT | CAWGTGDQPQHF
TRBD2 | TRBJ2-1 | - | TRBV19 | TGTGCCAGTAGATTAGCGGGCCTATACAATGAGCAGTTCTTC | CASRLAGLYNEQFF
- | TRBJ2-1 | - | TRBV18 | TGTGCCAGCTCAGACTTCCCGTCGGATGAGCAGTTCTTC | CASSDFPSDEQFF